What follows are 19 T cell receptor beta chains derived from one specimen sequenced in a study of blood T cell repertoires in COVID-19. This table comes from immunoSEQ multiplex PCR, and its TCRdb copy is limited to in-frame clones, with some not included. The data contain roughly 340,000 clones, approximately 89% of them singletons. The sample comprised PBMCs or T cells enriched from blood (not recorded which). The origin of the receptors is a man aged 35 to 55 in a cohort exposed to, infected with or recovered from COVID-19 (not recorded which).

The V and J genes are TRBV7-9 and TRBJ2-2, with 9 bases lining up with TRBD1. V trimming: 3 bases; J trimming: 5 bases; junction bases outside the gene matches: 1. Germline V gene sequence: CDR1 SEHNR, CDR2 FQNEAQ (reference sequence). The CDR3 covers 14 residues. For the CDR3, the DNA is TGTGCCAGCAGCTTGGGGACAGGGACCGGGGAGCTGTTTTTT. This sequence encodes CASSLGTGTGELFF. Together with reference TRBV7-9 and TRBJ2-2, the CDR3 gives the full variable domain: DTGVSQNPRHKITKRGQNVTFRCDPISEHNRLYWYRQTLGQGPEFLTYFQNEAQLEKSRLLSDRFSAERPKGSFSTLEIQRTEQGDSAMYLCASSLGTGTGELFFGEGSRLTVL.

This chain uses TRBV19 with TRBJ1-1, with D unresolved. The CDR3 is made up of 13 amino acids. CDR1 and CDR2 from the germline V gene are LNHDA and SQIVND (reference sequence). V was shortened by 6 bases and J by 6 bases, with 14 bases between the two germline ends. The CDR3 protein is CASSEGDRSEAFF. As DNA, the CDR3 is TGTGCCAGTAGCGAGGGCGATAGATCTGAAGCTTTCTTT.

The genes are TRBV5-1 and TRBJ2-5; no firm D call. Trimming cost V 0 bases and J 2 bases, with 11 bases left between them. Germline V gives CDR1 SGHRS, CDR2 YFSETQ. The CDR3 sequence is 15 residues long. CDR3 sequence reads: CASSLVTAEQETQYF. CDR3 DNA sequence: TGCGCCAGCAGCTTGGTTACAGCTGAACAAGAGACCCAGTACTTC.

The table lists this clone with a count of one. The chain has TRBV3-1 (or the pseudogene TRBV3-2) and TRBJ2-7, with a possible D match to TRBD2 (5 bases). V was shortened by 4 bases and J by 6 bases, with 10 bases between the two germline ends. The CDR3 has 12 amino acids. Germline values: CDR1 LGHDT, CDR2 YNNKEL (reference sequence). The DNA of the CDR3 is TGTGCCAGCAGCCCCCTAGAGGGCGAGCAGTACTTC. Translated: CASSPLEGEQYF.

Only one count was recorded for this clone. The chain combines TRBV19 with TRBJ1-6; possible D gene TRBD1, 6 bases. The CDR3 has 15 amino acids. Germline V CDR1 and CDR2: LNHDA, SQIVND (reference sequence). Trimming removed 9 bases at V and 5 bases at J, with 17 bases between. For the CDR3, the DNA is TGTGCCAGCCGACATGGGGGCCAGGATAATTCACCCCTCCACTTT. Translating it yields CASRHGGQDNSPLHF.

This rearrangement joins TRBV19 to TRBJ1-2, with 7 bases identical to TRBD1. V dropped 6 bases and J dropped 4; count of bases not matched to a gene: 2. Looked up from germline, CDR1 is LNHDA and CDR2 is SQIVND (reference sequence). The CDR3 spans 12 residues. CDR3 nucleotides: TGTGCCAGTAGAGGACAGGTCTATGGCTACACCTTC. Translating gives CASRGQVYGYTF.

Only a few counts were recorded for this clone. The chain is built from TRBV24-1 and TRBJ2-1; the match to TRBD2 covers 8 bases. Germline V CDR1 and CDR2: KGHDR, SFDVKD. Trimming removed 4 bases from V and 4 bases from J; junction bases left unmatched: 5. CDR3 length equals 15 residues. The CDR3 DNA sequence: TGTGCCACCAGTGAACTGGGGACTAGTTACAATGAGCAGTTCTTC. Translated: CATSELGTSYNEQFF.

The sample holds one count of this clone. The chain has TRBV5-1 and TRBJ1-1; D possibly corresponds to TRBD1 (6 bases). The V end lost 4 bases, the J end lost 5 bases, and 15 bases lay between the germline ends. There are 14 residues in the CDR3. The V gene's germline CDR1 is SGHRS and CDR2 YFSETQ. DNA of the CDR3: TGCGCCAGCAGCCCCGGTGGGGGCGATACTGAAGCTTTCTTT. Translated, it gives CASSPGGGDTEAFF.

The chain employs TRBV18 and TRBJ1-5; D gene uncertain. Looked up from germline, CDR1 is KGHSH and CDR2 is LQKENI. V lost 2 bases, J lost 2 bases, and 10 bases lay in between. CDR3 length equals 15 residues. The CDR3 protein is CASSPESTRNQPQHF. CDR3 in DNA: TGTGCCAGCTCACCAGAGTCGACACGCAATCAGCCCCAGCATTTT.

This chain links TRBV5-1 with TRBJ2-2; D might be TRBD2 (6 bases). The V end was cut by 1 base, the J end by 6 bases, with 19 bases between. Germline V lookup: CDR1 SGHRS, CDR2 YFSETQ. The CDR3 is 17 amino acids. The CDR3 DNA reads as TGCGCCAGCAGCTTGTATAGTGGGGCGGGATCGGCCGGGGAGCTGTTTTTT. Translation: CASSLYSGAGSAGELFF. The full variable domain, its missing parts supplied by reference TRBV5-1 and TRBJ2-2, is KAGVTQTPRYLIKTRGQQVTLSCSPISGHRSVSWYQQTPGQGLQFLFEYFSETQRNKGNFPGRFSGRQFSNSRSEMNVSTLELGDSALYLCASSLYSGAGSAGELFFGEGSRLTVL.

This clone was picked up one time. This chain connects TRBV4-2 to TRBJ2-5, with a possible D match to TRBD1 (6 bases). The ends were cut back, 1 base at V and 5 bases at J, with 17 bases in the middle. Germline V lookup: CDR1 LGHNA, CDR2 YNFKEQ. The CDR3 has 16 residues. CDR3 loop: CASSQVGGRPTETQYF. The CDR3, as DNA: TGTGCCAGCAGCCAAGTAGGGGGACGCCCGACGGAGACCCAGTACTTC.

J is TRBJ2-3 and V is TRBV6-5; 7 bases agree with TRBD1. Germline V gene lookup returns CDR1 MNHEY and CDR2 SVGAGI. The length of the CDR3 is 15 residues. The V and J ends lost 8 bases and 0 bases, in that order; junction bases with no gene match: 8. This CDR3 is CASGRGTASTDTQYF. The CDR3 coding sequence is TGTGCCAGCGGGCGAGGGACAGCTAGCACAGATACGCAGTATTTT.

The chain carries TRBV25-1 and TRBJ2-1; 8 bases fit TRBD1. V lost 4 bases and J lost 7; bases outside the gene matches: 3. The CDR3 loop spans 13 amino acids. CDR1 is MGHDK, CDR2 SYGVNS, per germline. The CDR3: CASSGDRTNEQFF. The DNA of the CDR3 is TGTGCCAGCAGTGGGGACAGGACAAATGAGCAGTTCTTC.

V gene TRBV10-3 combines with J gene TRBJ2-7, with a possible D match to TRBD2 (5 bases). The CDR3 covers 13 residues. The germline gives CDR1 ENHRY, CDR2 SYGVKD. Trimming took off 5 bases at V and 6 bases at J, with 14 bases between the two ends. CDR3 sequence reads: CAISSGNEFEQYF. CDR3 coding DNA: TGTGCCATCAGTAGCGGCAATGAGTTCGAGCAGTACTTC.

This clone has a handful of counts. The V and J genes are TRBV30 and TRBJ1-1; no firm D call. The length of the CDR3 is 12 residues. V was clipped by 0 bases and J by 5 bases, with 7 bases between them. Germline CDR1 reads GTSNPN; CDR2 reads SVGIG (reference sequence). As DNA, the CDR3 is TGTGCCTGGAGTGTAAGCGGGACTGAAGCTTTCTTT. Translating it yields CAWSVSGTEAFF.

This clone was seen a handful of times. The V call is TRBV6-4, the J call TRBJ2-1; 9 bases align to TRBD1. V trimming: 3 bases; J trimming: 4 bases; junction bases outside the gene matches: 7. CDR1 MRHNA and CDR2 SNTAGT come from the germline V gene. The CDR3 extends over 16 amino acids. In DNA, the CDR3 is TGTGCCAGCAGTGAGGGGGGACAGGGAAGTTACAATGAGCAGTTCTTC. Its protein is CASSEGGQGSYNEQFF.

The chain employs TRBV5-5 and TRBJ2-6, with D maybe TRBD1 (6 bases). V shed 4 bases and J shed 0 bases, with 11 bases lying between them. The V gene's germline CDR1 is SGHKS and CDR2 YYEKEE (reference sequence). The CDR3 loop spans 16 amino acids. DNA of the CDR3: TGTGCCAGCAGCCCGACAGGAATCTCTGGGGCCAACGTCCTGACTTTC. Protein: CASSPTGISGANVLTF.

This clone was seen a few times. V gene TRBV28 combines with J gene TRBJ2-3; TRBD1 matches 10 bases. Germline trimming cut 6 bases from V and 5 bases from J; bases unmatched to any gene: 8. The CDR3 totals 15 residues. Germline V gives CDR1 MDHEN, CDR2 SYDVKM. CDR3 region: CASSSMDRGRDTQYF. The CDR3 DNA sequence: TGTGCCAGCAGCTCCATGGACAGGGGGAGAGATACGCAGTATTTT.

The V call is TRBV6-5, the J call TRBJ1-5; 9 bases fit TRBD1. The germline V gene encodes CDR1 MNHEY and CDR2 SVGAGI. This CDR3 has 15 residues. Trimming removed 6 bases from V and 1 base from J; junction bases left unmatched: 4. The CDR3 region is CASSATGGSNQPQHF. For the CDR3, the DNA is TGTGCCAGCAGCGCAACAGGGGGCAGCAATCAGCCCCAGCATTTT.